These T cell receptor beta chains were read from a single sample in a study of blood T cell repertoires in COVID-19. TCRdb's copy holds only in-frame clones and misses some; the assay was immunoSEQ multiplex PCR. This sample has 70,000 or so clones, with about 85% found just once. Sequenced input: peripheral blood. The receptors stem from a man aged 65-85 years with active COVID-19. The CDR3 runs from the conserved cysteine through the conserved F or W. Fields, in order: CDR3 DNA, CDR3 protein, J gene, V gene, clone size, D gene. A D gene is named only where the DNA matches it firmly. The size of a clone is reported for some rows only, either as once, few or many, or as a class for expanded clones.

DNA: TGTGCCAGCAGCTCTTCACCAGGGGCAACTAATGAAAAACTGTTTTTT
CDR3: CASSSSPGATNEKLFF
J: TRBJ1-4
V: TRBV11-3
size: NA
D: NA

DNA: TGTGCCCTCAGGGTGGCCTACGAGCAGTACTTC
CDR3: CALRVAYEQYF
J: TRBJ2-7
V: TRBV19
size: NA
D: NA

DNA: TGCAGCGGTGGGAGGGACAGGGTGTCCGAGCAGTACTTC
CDR3: CSGGRDRVSEQYF
J: TRBJ2-7
V: TRBV29-1
size: NA
D: TRBD1

DNA: TGTGCCAGCAGCTTGGTGGTAGCGGGCCCTCGGACCCAGTACTTC
CDR3: CASSLVVAGPRTQYF
J: TRBJ2-5
V: TRBV5-6
size: few
D: TRBD2

DNA: TGTGCCAGCAGCTTGGGAGGGACCCATCAGCCCCAGCATTTT
CDR3: CASSLGGTHQPQHF
J: TRBJ1-5
V: TRBV7-8
size: few
D: NA

DNA: TGTGCCATCAGTGACCCCAACTACTCTGGAAACACCATATATTTT
CDR3: CAISDPNYSGNTIYF
J: TRBJ1-3
V: TRBV10-3
size: few
D: NA

DNA: TGTGCCAGCAGTTACACGGTTGGGACCCAGTACTTC
CDR3: CASSYTVGTQYF
J: TRBJ2-5
V: TRBV6-2/TRBV6-3
size: NA
D: NA

DNA: TGTGCCAGCAGCTTAGGATCTGGGACAGAGAACACTGAAGCTTTCTTT
CDR3: CASSLGSGTENTEAFF
J: TRBJ1-1
V: TRBV7-9
size: NA
D: TRBD1

DNA: TGTGCCAGCAGCTCCGCCGTCGGGGGGTGGTATTTT
CDR3: CASSSAVGGWYF
J: TRBJ2-3
V: TRBV7-2
size: NA
D: TRBD2

DNA: TGTGCCAGCAGCATAAGACAGGGGGTGGGCACTGAAGCTTTCTTT
CDR3: CASSIRQGVGTEAFF
J: TRBJ1-1
V: TRBV7-9
size: NA
D: TRBD1

DNA: TGCGCCAGCAGCTTGGCCCCCGGGCTAGCGGGAGGCCCCGGGGAGCTGTTTTTT
CDR3: CASSLAPGLAGGPGELFF
J: TRBJ2-2
V: TRBV5-1
size: once
D: TRBD2

DNA: TGTGCCAGCAGCCAGGGCCGGAATTCACCCCTCCACTTT
CDR3: CASSQGRNSPLHF
J: TRBJ1-6
V: TRBV3-1/TRBV3-2
size: NA
D: NA

DNA: TGTGCCAGCAGCCAGGGGACAGACCCCTACAATGAGCAGTTCTTC
CDR3: CASSQGTDPYNEQFF
J: TRBJ2-1
V: TRBV5-4
size: NA
D: TRBD1

DNA: TGTGCCAGCAGTGAACCCCCTCGGGATCAGCCCCAGCATTTT
CDR3: CASSEPPRDQPQHF
J: TRBJ1-5
V: TRBV6-1
size: NA
D: NA

DNA: TGCGCCAGCAGCCAAGCGGGAGTCGAAAACATTCAGTACTTC
CDR3: CASSQAGVENIQYF
J: TRBJ2-4
V: TRBV5-1
size: NA
D: TRBD2

DNA: TGTGCCAGCAGTGAAGGACAGGGGGACTCCGGTGGTACGCAGTATTTT
CDR3: CASSEGQGDSGGTQYF
J: TRBJ2-3
V: TRBV2
size: NA
D: TRBD1

DNA: TGTGCCACCAGTGAAGAGGTGACAGATACGCAGTATTTT
CDR3: CATSEEVTDTQYF
J: TRBJ2-3
V: TRBV24-1
size: NA
D: NA

DNA: TGTGCCAGCAGCCAAGCCCCGCAGGGAACCTCCGAGCAGTACTTC
CDR3: CASSQAPQGTSEQYF
J: TRBJ2-7
V: TRBV3-1/TRBV3-2
size: NA
D: NA

DNA: TGTGCCAGCAGTGAAGGGGCCGCCTATGAAAAACTGTTTTTT
CDR3: CASSEGAAYEKLFF
J: TRBJ1-4
V: TRBV6-1
size: once
D: NA

DNA: TGTGCCAGCAGCTCACAGGGGTCGGGTCAGCCCCAGCATTTT
CDR3: CASSSQGSGQPQHF
J: TRBJ1-5
V: TRBV9
size: medium-sized
D: TRBD1

DNA: TGCGCCAGCCGGAGCGACCTGGGTGAGCAGTTCTTC
CDR3: CASRSDLGEQFF
J: TRBJ2-1
V: TRBV5-1
size: few
D: NA

DNA: TGCGCCAGCACCTGGGGGGACGGGACCTACGAGCAGTACTTC
CDR3: CASTWGDGTYEQYF
J: TRBJ2-7
V: TRBV10-2
size: NA
D: NA

DNA: TGTGCCAGCAGCCGGCTACAGGGACCTGCAACTAATGAAAAACTGTTTTTT
CDR3: CASSRLQGPATNEKLFF
J: TRBJ1-4
V: TRBV7-9
size: NA
D: NA

DNA: TGTGCCAGCAGCCCGCGGACTAGCGGAGCGAACACCGGGGAGCTGTTTTTT
CDR3: CASSPRTSGANTGELFF
J: TRBJ2-2
V: TRBV21-1
size: NA
D: NA

DNA: TGTGCCAGCAGCGGCAGGTACAATGAGCAGTTCTTC
CDR3: CASSGRYNEQFF
J: TRBJ2-1
V: TRBV11-3
size: NA
D: NA

DNA: TGTGCCAGCGAGCGGGCTGAAAAACTGTTTTTT
CDR3: CASERAEKLFF
J: TRBJ1-4
V: TRBV28
size: NA
D: NA

DNA: TGTGCCAGCAGTTACTCCCCGGCAGATACGCAGTATTTT
CDR3: CASSYSPADTQYF
J: TRBJ2-3
V: TRBV6-6
size: NA
D: NA